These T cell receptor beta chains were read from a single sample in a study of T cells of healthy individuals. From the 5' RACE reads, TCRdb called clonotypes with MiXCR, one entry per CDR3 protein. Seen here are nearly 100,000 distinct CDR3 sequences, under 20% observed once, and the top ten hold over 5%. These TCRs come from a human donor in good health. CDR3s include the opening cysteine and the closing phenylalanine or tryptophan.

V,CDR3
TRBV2,CASSEVGTSGTDTQYF
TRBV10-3,CAISQLFSGGADEQFF
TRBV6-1,CASSGNRVTYEQYF
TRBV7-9,CASSLSLGPPTGELFF
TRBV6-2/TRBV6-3,CASRSAGMEYNEQFF
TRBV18,CASSDITGDTVNTEAFF
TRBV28,CASRPRVPYNEQFF
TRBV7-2,CASSLASGNAYNEQFF
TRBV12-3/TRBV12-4,CASSFRLADTPTGELFF
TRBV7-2,CASSPSLAADTQYF
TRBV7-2,CASRTTGTVNTEAFF
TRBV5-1,CASSLETSTSTDTQYF
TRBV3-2,CASSRGSGMNTEAFF
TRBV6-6,CASLKGNVLTF
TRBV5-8,CASSLPGFSYNEQFF
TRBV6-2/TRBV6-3,CASSYLPSGEGDTQYF
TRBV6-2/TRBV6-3,CASSSTGGGTEAFF
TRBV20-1,CSARAVYEQYF
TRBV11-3,CASSASGSWNEQFF
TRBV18,CASSATGAFKGEQYF
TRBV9,CASSVGGQENIQYF
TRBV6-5,CASSLTGVVYEQYF
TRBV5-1,CASRTLWTGGDTQYF
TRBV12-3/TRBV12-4,CASTFRGGDYGYTF
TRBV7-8,CASSLGYGQGAGEAFF
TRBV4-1,CASSQVLNEKLFF
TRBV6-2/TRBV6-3,CASSWTASNQPQHF
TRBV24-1,CATSDPGQGYTGELFF
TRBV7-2,CASSLREFASGGYEQYF
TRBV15,CATSPMLGTSVLQVF
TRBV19,CASSSSGRSTDTQYF
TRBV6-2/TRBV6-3,CASSTSGEYNEQFF
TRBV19,CASMDPRSNEQYF
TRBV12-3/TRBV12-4,CASSQGGYNEQFF
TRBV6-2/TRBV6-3,CASSSPWTSTDTQYF
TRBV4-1,CASSQLRDLYNEQFF
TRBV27,CASRAGLKNIQYF
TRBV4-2,CASSRTSGDERYEQYF
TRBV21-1,CASSDPGQMVPRTPLSEAFF
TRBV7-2,CASSPSQIMNTEAFF
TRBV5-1,CASTTGSLTEAFF
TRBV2,CASSEQYGYTF
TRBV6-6,CASRGTGYNQPQHF
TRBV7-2,CASSLALGLGETQYF
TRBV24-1,CATSDLGNYGYTF
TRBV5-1,CASSLKASYEQYF
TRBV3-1,CASSQEIQVTGELFF
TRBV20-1,CSASRGTGVYEQYF